Following are 8 T cell receptor beta chains from one sample sequenced in a study of shared clonotypes between healthy human individuals. Using immunoSEQ multiplex PCR, the repertoire was profiled, and TCRdb retains in-frame clones only, with some absent. The table lists 2 million to 3 million clones, around 90% of them singletons, with over 0.12% in the top ten. Sequencing was carried out using naive CD4+ T cells sorted from blood. As for subset: CD45RA+ positively selected. These receptor sequences come from a man younger than 35 in good health.

The J gene is TRBJ2-7, the V gene TRBV28; perhaps D is TRBD1 or TRBD2 (6 bases each). The V end was cut by 6 bases, the J end by 6 bases, with 12 bases between. Germline loops: CDR1 MDHEN, CDR2 SYDVKM. The CDR3 covers 12 residues. The CDR3 DNA is TGTGCCAGCAGCCCCTGGGGGGCCGAGCAGTACTTC. Translation: CASSPWGAEQYF.

This chain uses TRBV6-5 with TRBJ1-6; D gene unclear. The germline gives CDR1 MNHEY, CDR2 SVGAGI. CDR3 length equals 12 residues. V gave up 8 bases and J gave up 10 bases, with 12 bases separating them. DNA of the CDR3: TGTGCCAGCGGGCGGGAGGGCTCACCCCTCCACTTT. This gives the protein CASGREGSPLHF.

This clone was detected once. V gene TRBV7-8 combines with J gene TRBJ2-2, with D maybe TRBD2 (5 bases). The CDR3 sequence is 15 residues long. Germline CDR1 SGHVS, CDR2 FQNEAQ. V was clipped by 3 bases and J by 5 bases, with 13 bases between them. CDR3 sequence reads: CASSFRGPRTGELFF. In nucleotides, the CDR3 is TGTGCCAGCAGCTTTCGAGGGCCGAGAACCGGGGAGCTGTTTTTT. Using reference TRBV7-8 and TRBJ2-2 for the parts outside the CDR3, the full variable domain is GAGVSQSPRYKVAKRGQDVALRCDPISGHVSLFWYQQALGQGPEFLTYFQNEAQLDKSGLPSDRFFAERPEGSVSTLKIQRTQQEDSAVYLCASSFRGPRTGELFFGEGSRLTVL.

This chain links TRBV7-2 with TRBJ2-1; TRBD2 agrees at 7 bases. Germline loops: CDR1 SGHTA, CDR2 FQGNSA. This CDR3 contains 15 residues. The trim removed 3 bases at V and 6 bases at J, leaving 8 bases unmatched. DNA for the CDR3: TGTGCCAGCAGCTTTTGGCGGGAGTCCCGCAATGAGCAGTTCTTC. Translation gives CASSFWRESRNEQFF.

The genes are TRBV25-1 and TRBJ2-2, with D perhaps matching TRBD2 (5 bases). Deletions cut 10 bases from V and 5 bases from J, with 11 bases between. Germline V gene lookup returns CDR1 MGHDK and CDR2 SYGVNS. This CDR3 has 12 residues. The CDR3 coding sequence is TGTGCCACCACGGACTTGACCGGGGAGCTGTTTTTT. Its translation: CATTDLTGELFF.

The count of this clone is one. This chain links TRBV21-1 with TRBJ2-4; TRBD2, the D gene given by the table, was not confirmed from the DNA. TRBV21-1 is labeled a pseudogene. There are 20 residues in the CDR3. In DNA form, the CDR3 reads TGTGCCAGCAGCAAAGCTAGGCGGGAGGCCCTTGGACTAGCCAAAAACATTCAGTACTTC. Translation: CASSKARREALGLAKNIQYF.

The CDR3 DNA is TGTGCCTGTTGGGACAGGGGGGCAATCCGGGCAGATACGCAGTATTTT. It is translated as CACWDRGAIRADTQYF. The J gene is TRBJ2-3, the V gene TRBV30; 11 bases match TRBD1. The CDR3 totals 16 residues. V lost 6 bases, J lost 4 bases, and 12 bases stayed unmatched. CDR1 is GTSNPN, CDR2 SVGIG, per germline (reference sequence).

V and J are TRBV30 and TRBJ1-1, with 7 bases lining up with TRBD1. This CDR3 is built from 13 residues. Looked up from germline, CDR1 is GTSNPN and CDR2 is SVGIG (reference sequence). V was clipped by 7 bases and J by 4 bases; unmatched bases: 9. CDR3 bases: TGTGCCTCATCGGGCAGGGGGTTCACTGAAGCTTTCTTT. Translating it yields CASSGRGFTEAFF.